This T cell receptor beta chain was recovered during a study of memory CD4+ T cells and cytomegalovirus serostatus. Clones were read by immunoSEQ multiplex PCR, and TCRdb kept only the in-frame ones, dropping some. The profile shows about 61,000 clones, 82% of them singletons. The sort gate was single viable CD3+CD4+CD8-CD45RO+ cells for memory CD4+ T cells. Material: memory CD4+ T cells from blood. The TCR originated in an adult in good health and CMV-seronegative.

CDR3 in DNA: TGTGCCAGCAGTTCCATGGGGGTGGGAACCGGGGAGCTGTTTTTT. This translates into CASSSMGVGTGELFF. V usage is TRBV6-6 and J usage is TRBJ2-2, with D perhaps assigned TRBD1 or TRBD2 (5 bases each). The length of the CDR3 is 15 residues. V gave up 4 bases and J gave up 5 bases, with 14 bases separating them. Germline CDR1 reads MNHNY; CDR2 reads SVGAGI (reference sequence).